This TCR beta chain originates from a study of OX40 agonist ivuxolimab in advanced cancers. The overall study: Patients were treated with ivuxolimab, an agonistic anti-OX40 (CD134) antibody.

With 2 bases removed from V and 1 base from J, the gap between germline ends came to 8 bases. The CDR3 length is 14 residues. CDR1 and CDR2 (germline): SGDLS, YYNGEE. Study-level findings and limits: Low normalized T-cell clonal expansion was also seen in some nonresponders. In the 0.1 to 3.0 mg/kg range, CD4+ and CD8+ blood T cells had expanded clonally by week 6.

A remark on this clone: The antigen is undetermined.

TCRdb keeps only in-frame clones here, not all; method: immunoSEQ multiplex PCR. The data show 28,000 or so clones, about nine tenths seen once. Here the sequenced sample was CD4+ or CD8+ T cells sorted from blood, taken in a trial of the OX40 agonist ivuxolimab. The source of this sequence is an adult with an advanced solid tumor such as melanoma, head and neck, liver or kidney cancer. The chain recombines TRBV9 with TRBJ2-3; D remains unclear. The DNA of the CDR3 is TGTGCCAGCAGCGTGGACCCTGGCACAGATACGCAGTATTTT. Translated: CASSVDPGTDTQYF.